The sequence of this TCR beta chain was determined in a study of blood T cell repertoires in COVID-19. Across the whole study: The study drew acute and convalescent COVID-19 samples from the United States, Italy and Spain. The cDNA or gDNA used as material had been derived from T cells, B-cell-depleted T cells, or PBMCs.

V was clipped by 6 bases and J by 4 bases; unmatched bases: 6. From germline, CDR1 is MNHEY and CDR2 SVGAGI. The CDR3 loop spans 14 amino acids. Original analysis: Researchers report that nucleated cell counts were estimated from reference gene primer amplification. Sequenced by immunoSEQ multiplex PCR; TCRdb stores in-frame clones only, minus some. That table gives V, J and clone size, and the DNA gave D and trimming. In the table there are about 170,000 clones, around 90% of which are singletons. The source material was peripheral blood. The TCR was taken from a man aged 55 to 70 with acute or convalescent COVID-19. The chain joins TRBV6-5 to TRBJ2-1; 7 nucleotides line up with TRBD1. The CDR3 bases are TGTGCCAGCAGATATAACAGGGGTTACAATGAGCAGTTCTTC. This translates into CASRYNRGYNEQFF.